This T cell receptor beta chain is drawn from a study of siplizumab effects on memory and regulatory T cells. Study-wide points: Proliferating Tregs' suppressive function in siplizumab cultures went unconfirmed. The Treg-derived share of mappable alloreactive CD4+ clones averaged about 74% with siplizumab and 26.9% in controls.

TCRdb keeps only in-frame clones here, not all; method: immunoSEQ multiplex PCR. The sample carries about 66,000 clones, just over 95% recorded once. Germline CDR1 and CDR2: SGHTA and FQGNSA. The CDR3 is 15 amino acids. Between the trimmed V and J ends, which lost 1 base and 3 bases, there was a span of 12 bases. In the case of this clone: Its antigen is unidentified.

This TCR came from a human donor in good health. V is TRBV7-2 and J is TRBJ2-5, with D tentatively TRBD2 (5 bases). Sequencing input: naive CD8+ T cells sorted from blood. The CDR3 spells CASSLGSLDKETQYF. The CDR3 DNA is TGTGCCAGCAGCTTAGGGTCACTAGACAAAGAGACCCAGTACTTC. The full variable domain, completed using reference TRBV7-2 and TRBJ2-5, is GAGVSQSPSNKVTEKGKDVELRCDPISGHTALYWYRQSLGQGLEFLIYFQGNSAPDKSGLPSDRFSAERTGGSVSTLTIQRTQQEDSAVYLCASSLGSLDKETQYFGPGTRLLVL.